Presented here are 7 T cell receptor beta chains from one specimen sequenced in a study of PD-L1 blockade in urothelial cancer. The time point: pretreatment peripheral blood. This table comes from immunoSEQ multiplex PCR, and its TCRdb copy is limited to in-frame clones, with some not included. In the table there are more than 75,000 clones, around 83% of which are singletons. Specimen: PBMCs, collected around atezolizumab (anti-PD-L1) treatment. The receptors derive from a man in his sixties with urothelial cancer.

The CDR3 here is CASSTPSTRGNYGYTF. The DNA of the CDR3 is TGTGCCAGCAGCACCCCTTCAACCCGGGGTAACTATGGCTACACCTTC. The V and J genes are TRBV11-2 and TRBJ1-2; D unresolved. Germline-derived CDR1 and CDR2 are SGHAT and FQNNGV. V lost 5 bases and J 1 base, leaving 17 bases between the germline ends. This CDR3 comprises 16 residues.

The genes are TRBV5-1 and TRBJ1-6, with TRBD1 as a possible D gene (6 bases). Germline values: CDR1 SGHRS, CDR2 YFSETQ. V gave up 1 base and J gave up 6 bases, with 23 bases separating them. CDR3 length equals 19 residues. The CDR3 loop reads CASSLKGRGAGFTNSPLHF. CDR3 DNA sequence: TGCGCCAGCAGCTTGAAGGGCAGGGGCGCCGGATTTACTAATTCACCCCTCCACTTT.

V gene TRBV23-1 combines with J gene TRBJ1-5; D remains unclear. TRBV23-1 qualifies as an ORF whose function is uncertain. The CDR3 length is 16 residues. Trimming stripped 4 bases from V and 5 bases from J, with 18 bases between. The CDR3: CASSRSGPRFYQPQHF. Here the CDR3 DNA reads TGCGCCAGCAGTCGGTCTGGCCCCCGATTTTATCAGCCCCAGCATTTT.

V gene TRBV6-5 combines with J gene TRBJ1-1, with a weak D call TRBD1 (6 bases). The germline V and J ends were trimmed by 8 bases and 4 bases, with 20 bases remaining between them. The CDR3 sequence is 15 residues long. CDR1 and CDR2 (germline): MNHEY, SVGAGI. For the CDR3, the DNA is TGTGCCAGCCTCCGCCCGGGACACCTCGTCACTGAAGCTTTCTTT. Protein sequence: CASLRPGHLVTEAFF.

In its sample, this clone was seen a few times. V and J are TRBV7-8 and TRBJ1-2; no clear D. Trimming took 0 bases from V and 0 from J, leaving 5 bases between them. CDR3 length: 14 residues. Germline lookup yields CDR1 SGHVS and CDR2 FQNEAQ. The DNA for the CDR3 is TGTGCCAGCAGCTTAGCACAGACTAACTATGGCTACACCTTC. Amino acids: CASSLAQTNYGYTF.

Concerning this clone itself: At one end, the junction sequence differs from germline, possibly due to a read error. The chain has TRBV27 and TRBJ2-7, with D perhaps TRBD2 (6 bases). The CDR3 is 14 amino acids. Germline assignment: CDR1 MNHEY and CDR2 SMNVEV (reference sequence). As DNA, the CDR3 is TGTGCCAGCAGTTCCGGGACTGCACCCTACGAGCAGTGCTTC. Protein sequence: CASSSGTAPYEQCF.

This rearrangement joins TRBV9 to TRBJ2-2; 10 positions match TRBD2. The V and J ends lost 4 bases and 3 bases, in that order; junction bases with no gene match: 9. Germline CDR1 and CDR2: SGDLS and YYNGEE. The CDR3 is 17 residues long. The CDR3 sequence is CASSSGAGGPDTGELFF. In DNA, the CDR3 is TGTGCCAGCAGCTCGGGAGCGGGAGGGCCGGACACCGGGGAGCTGTTTTTT. Full variable domain (remainder filled in from reference TRBV9 and TRBJ2-2): DSGVTQTPKHLITATGQRVTLRCSPRSGDLSVYWYQQSLDQGLQFLIQYYNGEERAKGNILERFSAQQFPDLHSELNLSSLELGDSALYFCASSSGAGGPDTGELFFGEGSRLTVL.